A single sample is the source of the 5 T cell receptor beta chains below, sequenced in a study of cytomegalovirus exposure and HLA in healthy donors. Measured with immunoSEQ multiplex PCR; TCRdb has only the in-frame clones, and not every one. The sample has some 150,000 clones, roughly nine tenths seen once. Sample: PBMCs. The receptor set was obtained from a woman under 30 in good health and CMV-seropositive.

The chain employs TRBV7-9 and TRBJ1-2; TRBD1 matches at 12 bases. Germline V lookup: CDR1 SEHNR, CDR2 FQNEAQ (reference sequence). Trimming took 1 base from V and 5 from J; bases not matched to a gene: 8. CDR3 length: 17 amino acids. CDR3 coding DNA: TGTGCCAGCAGCTTAGAGGGACAGGGGGCGTTGTCGTATGGCTACACCTTC. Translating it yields CASSLEGQGALSYGYTF.

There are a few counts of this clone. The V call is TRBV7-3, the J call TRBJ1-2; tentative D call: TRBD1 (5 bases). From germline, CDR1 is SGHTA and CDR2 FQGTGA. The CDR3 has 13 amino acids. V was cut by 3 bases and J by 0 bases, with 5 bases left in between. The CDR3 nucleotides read TGTGCCAGCAGCTTGACAGCTAACTATGGCTACACCTTC. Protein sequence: CASSLTANYGYTF.

The CDR3 sequence is CAILGGSYEQYF. The CDR3, as DNA: TGTGCCATTTTGGGCGGGTCCTACGAGCAGTACTTC. This chain links TRBV10-3 with TRBJ2-7, with D tentatively TRBD2 (5 bases). CDR1 is ENHRY and CDR2 is SYGVKD in the germline V gene. The CDR3 totals 12 residues. Trimming took 9 bases from V and 1 from J, leaving 10 bases between them.

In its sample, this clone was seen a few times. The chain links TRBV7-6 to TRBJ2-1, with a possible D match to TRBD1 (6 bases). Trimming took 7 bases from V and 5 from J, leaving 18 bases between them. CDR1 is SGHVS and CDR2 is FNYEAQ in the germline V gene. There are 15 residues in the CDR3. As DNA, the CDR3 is TGTGCCAGCACCTACGAGGCAGGGACACACAATGAGCAGTTCTTC. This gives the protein CASTYEAGTHNEQFF.

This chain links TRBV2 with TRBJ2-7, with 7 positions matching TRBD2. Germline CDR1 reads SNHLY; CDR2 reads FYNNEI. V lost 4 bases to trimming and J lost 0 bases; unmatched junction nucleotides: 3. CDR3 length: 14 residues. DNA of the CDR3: TGTGCCAGCAGTGTTCCGGGGGGCTCCTACGAGCAGTACTTC. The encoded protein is CASSVPGGSYEQYF.